This TCR beta chain was sequenced for a study of blood T cell repertoires in COVID-19. Study context: PBMCs, B-cell-depleted T cells, or T cells were the source of the cDNA or gDNA that made up the material.

V shed 6 bases and J 1 base; nucleotides not matched to a gene: 2. This CDR3 comprises 15 residues. From germline, CDR1 is MNHEY and CDR2 SVGAGI. Authors' analysis steps: Quantification of nucleated cells was approximated via reference gene primer amplification. TCRdb keeps only in-frame clones here, not all; method: immunoSEQ multiplex PCR. V and J calls and clone size are given by that table; D and trimming were obtained from the DNA. The profile shows around 140,000 clones, about 79% of them singletons. The TCR comes from a man in his sixties with active or convalescent COVID-19. The gene calls are TRBV6-5 and TRBJ2-2; 10 positions agree with TRBD2. The specimen sequenced was peripheral blood. CDR3 protein: CASSASGRNTGELFF. In nucleotides, the CDR3 is TGTGCCAGCAGCGCTAGCGGGAGGAACACCGGGGAGCTGTTTTTT.